This paragraph covers one T cell receptor (beta chain) sequence. As yet, its antigen is unknown. This specimen belongs to a study of cytotoxic CD8 clonotypes in ibrutinib-treated CLL. Study-wide results and limits: Clonality showed a rise at ibrutinib response that reversed toward baseline at progression.

Produced via immunoSEQ multiplex PCR; TCRdb's table is partial and in-frame only. In the table there are 250,000 to 350,000 clones, about 72% of which are singletons. The source material was PBMCs, sampled at disease progression, from a patient treated with ibrutinib. The sequence came from a human donor with chronic lymphocytic leukemia.

The CDR3 here is CASRSGTEKAFF. CDR3 bases: TGTGCCAGCAGGTCCGGGACAGAGAAAGCTTTCTTT. The chain links TRBV6-5 to TRBJ1-1; 7 bases are a match to TRBD1. CDR1 and CDR2 from the germline V gene are MNHEY and SVGAGI. V was pared by 6 bases and J by 9 bases, with 7 bases of the junction left unmatched. The CDR3 has 12 amino acids.